Below, 3 T cell receptor beta chains from the same sample are listed, as sequenced in a study of blood T cell repertoires in COVID-19. Sequencing used immunoSEQ multiplex PCR; TCRdb keeps in-frame clones, though not all of them. The sample contains under 500,000 clones, roughly 90% of which appear only once. Specimen: peripheral blood. Receptors were obtained from a woman in her twenties or thirties with acute or convalescent COVID-19.

This clone showed up just a few times. V and J are TRBV3-1 (or the pseudogene TRBV3-2) and TRBJ1-3; no reliable D call. Germline V gene data show CDR1 as LGHDT and CDR2 as YNNKEL (reference sequence). This CDR3 is built from 14 residues. Trimming stripped 1 base from V and 0 bases from J, with 4 bases between. In DNA form, the CDR3 reads TGTGCCAGCAGCCAAGGGAGCTCTGGAAACACCATATATTTT. Its translation is CASSQGSSGNTIYF.

The genes are TRBV7-2 and TRBJ2-5, with a weak D call TRBD2 (5 bases). Germline V CDR1 and CDR2: SGHTA, FQGNSA. CDR3 length: 13 amino acids. Trimming removed 1 base at V and 5 bases at J, with 8 bases between. The CDR3 sequence: CASSLVRRETQYF. The CDR3 coding sequence is TGTGCCAGCAGCTTAGTGAGGAGGGAGACCCAGTACTTC.

This clone has just one count. J is TRBJ1-2 and V is TRBV19, with TRBD1 matching over 7 bases. Germline values: CDR1 LNHDA, CDR2 SQIVND (reference sequence). Trimming cost V 4 bases and J 10 bases; bases outside gene matches: 12. The CDR3 sequence is 14 residues long. CDR3 nucleotides: TGTGCCAGTAGTACCTCCGGGACAGCCTTTGACTACACCTTC. This gives the protein CASSTSGTAFDYTF.